The entry below describes one T cell receptor (beta chain). These data belong to a study of blood T cell repertoires in COVID-19. About the research overall: COVID-19 samples, acute and convalescent, were from the United States, Italy and Spain.

The CDR3 loop spans 13 amino acids. Looked up from germline, CDR1 is SGHNT and CDR2 is YYREEE (reference sequence). V was trimmed by 0 bases and J by 3 bases, leaving 6 bases between them. Profiling relied on immunoSEQ multiplex PCR, and the TCRdb table lists in-frame clones only, not all of them. The sample lists approximately 77,000 clones; approximately 90% were seen once. Sample: peripheral blood. The chain links TRBV5-4 to TRBJ2-5; D gene uncertain. This sequence originates from a man aged 50 to 59 with active COVID-19. CDR3 sequence: CASSLAAEETQYF. In DNA, the CDR3 is TGTGCCAGCAGCTTGGCCGCGGAAGAGACCCAGTACTTC.